These T cell receptor beta chains were read from a single sample in a study of PD-1 blockade in classical Hodgkin lymphoma. Measured with immunoSEQ multiplex PCR; TCRdb has only the in-frame clones, and not every one. The repertoire holds some 28,000 clones, with about 80% as singletons. The specimen was peripheral blood mononuclear cells (PBMCs), collected before the fourth cycle of nivolumab. The receptors originated from a human donor with classical Hodgkin lymphoma. The CDR3 runs from the conserved cysteine through the conserved F or W. A D gene is named only where the DNA matches it firmly.

TRBV6-5,13,TRBJ1-5,TRBD1,CASSYGPGQTQHF,TGTGCCAGCAGTTACGGCCCGGGACAGACCCAGCATTTT
TRBV19,16,TRBJ1-3,-,CASSLPPGTAGNTIYF,TGTGCCAGTAGCTTGCCCCCCGGGACCGCGGGGAACACCATATATTTT
TRBV18,12,TRBJ2-7,-,CASSPFGVEQYF,TGTGCCAGCTCACCATTCGGCGTCGAGCAGTACTTC
TRBV4-3,15,TRBJ2-4,-,CASSLTGLAKNIQYF,TGCGCCAGCAGCCTGACAGGTCTAGCCAAAAACATTCAGTACTTC
TRBV29-1,11,TRBJ1-1,-,CRGGTNTEAFF,TGCCGGGGTGGAACGAACACTGAAGCTTTCTTT
TRBV5-8,10,TRBJ1-2,-,CASSLRGYTF,TGTGCCAGCAGCTTGCGTGGCTACACCTTC
TRBV7-9,12,TRBJ1-4,-,CASSLSPKILFF,TGTGCCAGCAGCTTATCGCCTAAAATACTGTTTTTT
TRBV5-8,16,TRBJ1-6,-,CASSLAWGAGDSPLHF,TGTGCCAGCAGCTTGGCCTGGGGGGCTGGGGATTCACCCCTCCACTTT
TRBV27,13,TRBJ2-1,-,CASSRRGAEEQFF,TGTGCCAGCAGCCGTCGGGGGGCGGAAGAGCAGTTCTTC
TRBV2,12,TRBJ1-2,-,CASMEGAYGYTF,TGTGCCAGCATGGAAGGGGCGTATGGCTACACCTTC
TRBV5-1,15,TRBJ1-6,TRBD1,CASSPTGGHGSPLHF,TGCGCCAGCAGCCCCACAGGGGGTCACGGTTCACCCCTCCACTTT
TRBV11-3,20,TRBJ2-1,-,CASSFLGGDTSDPSYNEQFF,TGTGCCAGCAGCTTCTTAGGGGGGGACACTAGTGATCCCTCCTACAATGAGCAGTTCTTC
TRBV5-1,14,TRBJ2-3,-,CASSSDSATDTQYF,TGCGCCAGCAGCTCGGACAGCGCCACAGATACGCAGTATTTT
TRBV4-2,16,TRBJ2-7,-,CASSQVTRNKNYEQYF,TGTGCCAGCAGCCAAGTTACGAGAAACAAAAACTACGAGCAGTACTTC
TRBV7-8,14,TRBJ2-7,TRBD2,CASSLERGPGEQYF,TGTGCCAGCAGCTTAGAGCGGGGGCCGGGCGAGCAGTACTTC
TRBV28,16,TRBJ2-7,-,CASSFGPDRPTYEQYF,TGTGCCAGCAGTTTCGGCCCGGACAGACCGACCTACGAGCAGTACTTC
TRBV29-1,15,TRBJ2-3,TRBD2,CSVEGRGGPGDTQYF,TGCAGCGTTGAAGGGCGGGGGGGTCCGGGAGATACGCAGTATTTT
TRBV7-8,15,TRBJ2-7,TRBD1,CASSLGDSDLYEQYF,TGTGCCAGCAGCTTAGGGGACAGCGATCTATACGAGCAGTACTTC
TRBV19,12,TRBJ1-2,-,CASGGRVSGYTF,TGTGCCAGTGGGGGGAGAGTGTCTGGCTACACCTTC
TRBV5-4,15,TRBJ1-5,TRBD1,CASSLEGQGAKPQHF,TGTGCCAGCAGCTTGGAGGGACAGGGGGCGAAGCCCCAGCATTTT
TRBV7-3,15,TRBJ2-1,-,CASSLITQAYNEQFF,TGTGCCAGCAGCTTAATAACCCAGGCGTACAATGAGCAGTTCTTC
TRBV15,20,TRBJ1-6,-,CATSRDPQTSFGSYNSPLHF,TGTGCCACCAGCAGAGATCCCCAGACAAGCTTCGGCTCCTATAATTCACCCCTCCACTTT
TRBV28,16,TRBJ2-3,TRBD2,CASLARLAGFTDTQYF,TGTGCCAGTCTCGCCCGGCTAGCGGGTTTCACAGATACGCAGTATTTT
TRBV4-1,14,TRBJ2-2,-,CASSQGHTTGELFF,TGCGCCAGCAGCCAAGGACATACCACCGGGGAGCTGTTTTTT
TRBV7-2,12,TRBJ2-7,-,CASSADGDEQYF,TGTGCCAGCAGCGCGGACGGGGACGAGCAGTACTTC
TRBV19,15,TRBJ1-4,-,CASSDGGLGNEKLFF,TGTGCCAGTAGTGATGGGGGCTTGGGTAATGAAAAACTGTTTTTT
TRBV7-3,13,TRBJ2-1,TRBD2,CASSQSGANEQFF,TGTGCCAGCAGCCAGAGCGGGGCGAATGAGCAGTTCTTC
TRBV7-2,15,TRBJ2-5,TRBD2,CASSLASGGQETQYF,TGTGCCAGCAGCTTAGCTAGCGGGGGTCAAGAGACCCAGTACTTC
TRBV7-2,15,TRBJ1-3,-,CASSSLEATGNTIYF,TGTGCCAGCAGCTCCCTTGAGGCTACTGGAAACACCATATATTTT